Many counts were recorded for the clone carrying this TCR beta chain. These data come from a study of early T cells in non-severe SARS-CoV-2 infection. The CDR3 loop spans 14 amino acids. The V and J ends lost 4 bases and 4 bases, in that order; junction bases with no gene match: 8. The germline gives CDR1 SGHKS, CDR2 YYEKEE (reference sequence). MiXCR, run by TCRdb on the 5' RACE reads, gives a single entry per CDR3 protein. Seen here are approximately 65,000 distinct CDR3 sequences, 12% observed once, and the top ten hold less than 2%. The sample comprised whole blood. This TCR was sampled from an adult who was a healthcare worker with PCR-confirmed SARS-CoV-2 infection or an uninfected control (not recorded which). The rearrangement joins TRBV5-5 to TRBJ2-7; TRBD1 matches at 7 bases. The CDR3 region is CASSPRTGPYEQYF. The CDR3 region has the DNA TGTGCCAGCAGCCCGAGGACAGGACCTTACGAGCAGTACTTC.